Listed here are 22 T cell receptor beta chains from one sample, sequenced in a study of memory CD4+ T cells and cytomegalovirus serostatus. Method: immunoSEQ multiplex PCR; TCRdb's copy keeps in-frame clones and lacks some. The table records some 56,000 clones, about 81% of them present only once. The sort gate was single viable CD3+CD4+CD8-CD45RO+ cells for memory CD4+ T cells. The sample taken for sequencing was memory CD4+ T cells from blood. The receptors were gathered from an adult in good health and CMV-seronegative.

The chain combines TRBV28 with TRBJ1-1, with D hard to call. This CDR3 spans 15 amino acids. Germline CDR1 is MDHEN and CDR2 is SYDVKM. The V and J ends lost 3 bases and 1 base respectively, with 12 bases between them. The CDR3 nucleotides are TGTGCCAGCAGTTTTGATTGGGGTGGGAACACTGAAGCTTTCTTT. Translation gives CASSFDWGGNTEAFF. Filled out from reference TRBV28 and TRBJ1-1, the complete variable domain reads DVKVTQSSRYLVKRTGEKVFLECVQDMDHENMFWYRQDPGLGLRLIYFSYDVKMKEKGDIPEGYSVSREKKERFSLILESASTNQTSMYLCASSFDWGGNTEAFFGQGTRLTVV.

This clone was counted between two and nine times. This rearrangement joins TRBV7-2 to TRBJ1-1; TRBD1 might be the D (5 bases). The ends were cut back, 5 bases at V and 4 bases at J, with 14 bases in the middle. The CDR3 is 14 residues long. Looked up from germline, CDR1 is SGHTA and CDR2 is FQGNSA. The CDR3 sequence is CASSPLGGRTEAFF. In DNA form, the CDR3 reads TGTGCCAGCAGCCCCCTCGGGGGTCGCACTGAAGCTTTCTTT. Supplemented by reference TRBV7-2 and TRBJ1-1, the full variable domain reads GAGVSQSPSNKVTEKGKDVELRCDPISGHTALYWYRQSLGQGLEFLIYFQGNSAPDKSGLPSDRFSAERTGGSVSTLTIQRTQQEDSAVYLCASSPLGGRTEAFFGQGTRLTVV.

The genes are TRBV10-3 and TRBJ2-6; D not certain. Trimming stripped 3 bases from V and 4 bases from J, with 16 bases between. Germline CDR1 is ENHRY and CDR2 is SYGVKD. The CDR3 length is 17 residues. CDR3 in DNA: TGTGCCATCAGTGAAACGCCAGCCCCGACAGGGGCCAACGTCCTGACTTTC. Its translation is CAISETPAPTGANVLTF.

The rearrangement joins TRBV5-1 to TRBJ1-2; 8 positions agree with TRBD1. This CDR3 is built from 13 residues. J was trimmed by 8 bases and V by 4 bases; bases with no gene match: 7. CDR1 and CDR2 from the germline V gene are SGHRS and YFSETQ. As DNA, the CDR3 is TGCGCCAGCAGCCTGGACAGGGTTGAGGGCTACACCTTC. This codes for CASSLDRVEGYTF.

The J gene is TRBJ1-4, the V gene TRBV9, with D hard to call. This CDR3 contains 15 residues. The ends were cut back, 4 bases at V and 8 bases at J, with 18 bases in the middle. Germline V gene sequence: CDR1 SGDLS, CDR2 YYNGEE. The CDR3 region has the DNA TGTGCCAGCAGCTCTGGACGGACCCGCGGGGAAAAACTGTTTTTT. Amino acids: CASSSGRTRGEKLFF.

This chain connects TRBV11-2 to TRBJ1-2; possibly TRBD1 for D (6 bases). The CDR3 contains 16 residues. V lost 2 bases and J lost 7, with 20 bases in between. Germline V lookup: CDR1 SGHAT, CDR2 FQNNGV. The CDR3 DNA reads as TGTGCCAGCAGCTTATTAGGGGGAGGAGGTCCCCGTGGCTACACCTTC. Amino acid sequence: CASSLLGGGGPRGYTF.

V and J are TRBV29-1 and TRBJ2-2; D tentatively reads TRBD1 or TRBD2 (5 bases each). The germline V gene has CDR1 SQVTM and CDR2 ANQGSEA. V lost 4 bases and J lost 6, with 6 bases in between. The CDR3 has 11 amino acids. CDR3 DNA: TGCAGCGTTGGGGACGCCGGGGAGCTGTTTTTT. Its translation is CSVGDAGELFF.

The rearrangement joins TRBV9 to TRBJ2-1; 8 bases match TRBD2. The CDR3 loop spans 15 amino acids. Germline CDR1 and CDR2: SGDLS and YYNGEE. V was pared by 4 bases and J by 7 bases, with 10 bases of the junction left unmatched. The chain's CDR3 is CASSPSGGVSNEQFF. In nucleotides, the CDR3 is TGTGCCAGCAGCCCGTCCGGGGGGGTTTCGAATGAGCAGTTCTTC. The entire variable domain, with the rest obtained from reference TRBV9 and TRBJ2-1, is as follows: DSGVTQTPKHLITATGQRVTLRCSPRSGDLSVYWYQQSLDQGLQFLIQYYNGEERAKGNILERFSAQQFPDLHSELNLSSLELGDSALYFCASSPSGGVSNEQFFGPGTRLTVL.

This clone showed up just a few times. The chain recombines TRBV6-5 with TRBJ1-4; 9 bases agree with TRBD1. Germline CDR1 reads MNHEY; CDR2 reads SVGAGI. The CDR3 extends over 15 amino acids. The V and J ends lost 5 bases and 4 bases, in that order; junction bases with no gene match: 5. CDR3 loop: CASSGQGTNNEKLFF. The CDR3 bases are TGTGCCAGCAGTGGACAGGGGACCAATAATGAAAAACTGTTTTTT.

By sample share, this clone is medium-sized (0.01 to 0.1%). The V call is TRBV19, the J call TRBJ1-4; the match to TRBD1 covers 9 bases. J lost 7 bases, V lost 5 bases, and 5 bases had no gene match. The CDR3 runs to 14 residues. Per germline, CDR1 LNHDA and CDR2 SQIVND (reference sequence). The CDR3 sequence: CASSGQGSGEKLFF. DNA of the CDR3: TGTGCCAGTAGTGGACAGGGGTCTGGTGAAAAACTGTTTTTT.

This sequence joins TRBV6-6 and TRBJ2-3; TRBD1 matches 8 bases. The trim removed 4 bases at V and 2 bases at J, leaving 8 bases unmatched. The CDR3 has 16 residues. Germline V gene lookup returns CDR1 MNHNY and CDR2 SVGAGI (reference sequence). CDR3 in DNA: TGTGCCAGCAGTTCCTACAGGGGGGCAGTCACAGATACGCAGTATTTT. Its translation: CASSSYRGAVTDTQYF.

This chain joins TRBV9 and TRBJ2-2; D unresolved. Germline lookup yields CDR1 SGDLS and CDR2 YYNGEE. The germline V and J ends were trimmed by 1 base and 6 bases, with 10 bases remaining between them. CDR3 length: 14 residues. CDR3 amino acids: CASSVWSVAGELFF. DNA for the CDR3: TGTGCCAGCAGCGTATGGAGCGTGGCCGGGGAGCTGTTTTTT.

In DNA, the CDR3 is TGTGCCAGCACCCGGGACAGGGCTGACGGGGAGCTGTTTTTT. Encoded protein: CASTRDRADGELFF. This chain connects TRBV6-1 to TRBJ2-2; 9 nucleotides agree with TRBD1. The germline V gene has CDR1 MNHNS and CDR2 SASEGT. The CDR3 covers 14 residues. V lost 7 bases and J lost 7; bases outside the gene matches: 7.

The chain couples TRBV5-1 to TRBJ2-5; maybe TRBD2 (7 bases). This CDR3 spans 16 amino acids. CDR1 SGHRS and CDR2 YFSETQ come from the germline V gene. V lost 0 bases and J lost 5, with 17 bases in between. The DNA of the CDR3 is TGCGCCAGCAGCTTGGCCGCAGCTGGGGGGGGCGAGACCCAGTACTTC. This encodes CASSLAAAGGGETQYF.

CDR3 nucleotides: TGTGCCAGCAGCTTCGACCAGGGGGCGCGGAACGAGCAGTACTTC. Encoded protein: CASSFDQGARNEQYF. The rearrangement links TRBV5-4 to TRBJ2-7, with 8 bases that match TRBD1. The CDR3 covers 15 residues. Germline V lookup: CDR1 SGHNT, CDR2 YYREEE (reference sequence). With V trimmed by 2 bases and J by 5 bases, 9 bases remained unmatched.

V is TRBV19 and J is TRBJ2-5, with a weak D call TRBD2 (5 bases). Trimming removed 5 bases at V and 2 bases at J, with 18 bases between. The V gene's germline CDR1 is LNHDA and CDR2 SQIVND (reference sequence). This CDR3 contains 16 residues. The CDR3 coding sequence is TGTGCCAGTAGTGGTACGAGGGCCACGTTTCAAGAGACCCAGTACTTC. Its translation is CASSGTRATFQETQYF.

In this sample, this clone turned up a few times. The chain combines TRBV19 with TRBJ2-3; D gene unclear. V shed 0 bases and J shed 0 bases, with 4 bases lying between them. The CDR3 has 14 residues. The germline CDR1 and CDR2 sequences are LNHDA and SQIVND (reference sequence). The CDR3 sequence is CASSIDRSTDTQYF. CDR3 sequence (DNA): TGTGCCAGTAGTATAGACCGAAGCACAGATACGCAGTATTTT.

The V gene is TRBV5-1, the J gene TRBJ2-7, with 7 bases lining up with TRBD2. This CDR3 has 15 amino acids. Germline V gene lookup returns CDR1 SGHRS and CDR2 YFSETQ. With V trimmed by 7 bases and J by 6 bases, 16 bases remained unmatched. CDR3 protein: CASARRQGGVSEQYF. CDR3 coding DNA: TGCGCCAGCGCCCGTCGGCAGGGAGGGGTGTCCGAGCAGTACTTC.

This sequence joins TRBV19 and TRBJ1-6, with a possible D match to TRBD1 (5 bases). The germline CDR1 and CDR2 sequences are LNHDA and SQIVND (reference sequence). V lost 5 bases and J lost 11, with 16 bases in between. CDR3 length: 14 amino acids. The CDR3 region is CASSFLGEGTPLHF. In DNA form, the CDR3 reads TGTGCCAGTAGTTTTCTCGGGGAGGGGACACCCCTCCACTTT.

J is TRBJ2-1 and V is TRBV29-1, with 9 bases lining up with TRBD1. Germline loops: CDR1 SQVTM, CDR2 ANQGSEA. The J segment lost 9 bases and the V segment lost 6 bases, leaving 12 bases of the junction unmatched. This CDR3 has 14 residues. In DNA, the CDR3 is TGCAGCGTGGCCGGGACAGGGCAATTCGGTGAGCAGTTCTTC. It translates to CSVAGTGQFGEQFF.

The chain uses TRBV7-2 and TRBJ2-5, with D perhaps matching TRBD1 (6 bases). Germline CDR1 reads SGHTA; CDR2 reads FQGNSA. V gave up 1 base and J gave up 2 bases, with 11 bases separating them. CDR3 size: 15 residues. The CDR3 bases are TGTGCCAGCAGCTTAGATTGGGGGCAACAAGAGACCCAGTACTTC. Translated, it gives CASSLDWGQQETQYF.

This clone was counted only a few times. The V call is TRBV30, the J call TRBJ2-7; possibly TRBD1 for D (6 bases). CDR1 is GTSNPN and CDR2 is SVGIG in the germline V gene (reference sequence). V lost 4 bases, J lost 2 bases, and 15 bases lay in between. This CDR3 has 14 amino acids. The CDR3 loop is CAWTSRTATYEQYF. The CDR3 nucleotides are TGTGCCTGGACCTCCCGGACAGCGACCTACGAGCAGTACTTC.